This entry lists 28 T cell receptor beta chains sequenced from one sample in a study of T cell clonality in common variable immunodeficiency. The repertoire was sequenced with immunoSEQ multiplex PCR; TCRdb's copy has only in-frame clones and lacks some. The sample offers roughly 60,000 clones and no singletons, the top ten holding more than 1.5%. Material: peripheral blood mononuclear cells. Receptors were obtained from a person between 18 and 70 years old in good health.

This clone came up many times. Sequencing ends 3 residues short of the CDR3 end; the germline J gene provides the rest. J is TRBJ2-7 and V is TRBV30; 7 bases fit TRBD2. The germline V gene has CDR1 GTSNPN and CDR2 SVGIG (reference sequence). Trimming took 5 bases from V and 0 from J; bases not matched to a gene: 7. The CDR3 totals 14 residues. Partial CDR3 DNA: TGTGCCTGGGCCTCTAGCGGACCCTCCTACGAG. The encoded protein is CAWASSGPSYE. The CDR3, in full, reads CAWASSGPSYEQYF. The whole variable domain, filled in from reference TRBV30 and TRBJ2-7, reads SQTIHQWPATLVQPVGSPLSLECTVEGTSNPNLYWYRQAAGRGLQLLFYSVGIGQISSEVPQNLSASRPQDRQFILSSKKLLLSDSGFYLCAWASSGPSYEQYFGPGTRLTVT.

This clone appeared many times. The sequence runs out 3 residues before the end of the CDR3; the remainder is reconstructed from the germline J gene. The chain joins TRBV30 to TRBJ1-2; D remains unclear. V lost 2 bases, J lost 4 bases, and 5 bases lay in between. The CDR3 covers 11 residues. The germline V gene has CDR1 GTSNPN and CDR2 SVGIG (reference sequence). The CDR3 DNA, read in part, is TGTGCCTGGAGTCTCCGCTATGGC. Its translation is CAWSLRYG. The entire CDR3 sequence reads CAWSLRYGYTF.

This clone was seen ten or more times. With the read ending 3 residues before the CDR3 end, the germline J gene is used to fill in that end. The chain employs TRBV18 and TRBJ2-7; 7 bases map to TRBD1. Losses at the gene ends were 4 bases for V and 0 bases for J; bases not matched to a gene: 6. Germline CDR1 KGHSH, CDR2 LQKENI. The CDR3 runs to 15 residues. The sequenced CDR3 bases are TGTGCCAGCTCACGACGACAGGGTAGCTCCTACGAG. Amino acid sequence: CASSRRQGSSYE. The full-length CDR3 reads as CASSRRQGSSYEQYF.

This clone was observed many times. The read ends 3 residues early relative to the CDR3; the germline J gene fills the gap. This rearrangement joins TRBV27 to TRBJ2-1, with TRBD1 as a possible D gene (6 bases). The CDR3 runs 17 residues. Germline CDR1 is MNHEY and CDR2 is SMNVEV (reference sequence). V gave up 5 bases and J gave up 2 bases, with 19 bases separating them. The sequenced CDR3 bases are TGTGCCAGCAGTACTTCCGGGACATCGGGTCCCTACAATGAG. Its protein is CASSTSGTSGPYNE. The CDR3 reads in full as CASSTSGTSGPYNEQFF.

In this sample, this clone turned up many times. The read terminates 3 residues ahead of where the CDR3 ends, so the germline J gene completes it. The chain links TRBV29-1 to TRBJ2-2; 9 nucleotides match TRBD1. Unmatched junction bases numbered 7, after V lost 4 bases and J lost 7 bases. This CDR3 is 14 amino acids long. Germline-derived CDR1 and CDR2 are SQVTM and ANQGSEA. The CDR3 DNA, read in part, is TGCAGCGTTGGGGGGACAGGGACCTTCGGGGAG. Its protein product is CSVGGTGTFGE. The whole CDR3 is CSVGGTGTFGELFF.

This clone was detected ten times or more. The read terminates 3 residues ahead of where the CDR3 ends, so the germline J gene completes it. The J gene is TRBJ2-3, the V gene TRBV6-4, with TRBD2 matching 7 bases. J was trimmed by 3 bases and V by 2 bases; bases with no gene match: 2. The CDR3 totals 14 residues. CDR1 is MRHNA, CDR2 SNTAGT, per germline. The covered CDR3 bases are TGTGCCAGCAGTGACCGTAGCGGGACAGATACG. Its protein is CASSDRSGTDT. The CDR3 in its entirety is CASSDRSGTDTQYF.

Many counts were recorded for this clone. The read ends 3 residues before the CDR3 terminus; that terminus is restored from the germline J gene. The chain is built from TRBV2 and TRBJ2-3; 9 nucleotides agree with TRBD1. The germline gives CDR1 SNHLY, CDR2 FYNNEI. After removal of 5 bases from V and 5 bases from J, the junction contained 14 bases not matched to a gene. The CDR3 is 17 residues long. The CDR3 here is CASSRLSDRGPKDTQYF. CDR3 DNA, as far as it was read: TGTGCCAGCAGTCGTCTTTCGGACAGGGGTCCGAAAGATACG.

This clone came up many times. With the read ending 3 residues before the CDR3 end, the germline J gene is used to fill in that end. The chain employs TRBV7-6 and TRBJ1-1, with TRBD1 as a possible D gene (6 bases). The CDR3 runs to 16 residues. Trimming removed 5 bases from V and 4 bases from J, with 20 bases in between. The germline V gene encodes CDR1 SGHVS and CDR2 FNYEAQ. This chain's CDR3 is CASSATSQGGSTEAFF. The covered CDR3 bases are TGTGCCAGCAGCGCCACCTCACAGGGAGGGAGCACTGAA.

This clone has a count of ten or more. The covered CDR3 bases are TGTGCCAGCAGCTTAATGCCGGGACTAGAGTATAATGAG. As protein: CASSLMPGLEYNE. The CDR3 as a whole reads CASSLMPGLEYNEQFF. The chain uses TRBV7-3 and TRBJ2-1; 8 nucleotides agree with TRBD2. The missing CDR3 end, 3 residues past where the read stops, is filled in from the germline J gene. CDR3 length equals 16 residues. Trimming took 1 base from V and 7 from J; bases not matched to a gene: 9. Germline loops: CDR1 SGHTA, CDR2 FQGTGA.

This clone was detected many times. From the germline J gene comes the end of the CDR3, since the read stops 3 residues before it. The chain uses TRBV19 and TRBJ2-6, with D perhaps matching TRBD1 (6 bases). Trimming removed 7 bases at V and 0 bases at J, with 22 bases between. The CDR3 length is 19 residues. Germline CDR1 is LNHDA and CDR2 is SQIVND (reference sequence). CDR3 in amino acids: CASKSRGTAFLSGANVLTF. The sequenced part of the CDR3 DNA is TGTGCCAGTAAAAGTAGGGGGACGGCATTTCTCTCTGGGGCCAACGTC.

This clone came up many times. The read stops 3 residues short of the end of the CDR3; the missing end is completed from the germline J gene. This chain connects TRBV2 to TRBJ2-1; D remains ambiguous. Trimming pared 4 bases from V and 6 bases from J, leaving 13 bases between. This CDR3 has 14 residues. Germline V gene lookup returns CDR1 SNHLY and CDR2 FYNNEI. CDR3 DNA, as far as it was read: TGTGCCAGCAGTGGGGCCCCCGTAGGCAATGAG. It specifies CASSGAPVGNE. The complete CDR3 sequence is CASSGAPVGNEQFF.

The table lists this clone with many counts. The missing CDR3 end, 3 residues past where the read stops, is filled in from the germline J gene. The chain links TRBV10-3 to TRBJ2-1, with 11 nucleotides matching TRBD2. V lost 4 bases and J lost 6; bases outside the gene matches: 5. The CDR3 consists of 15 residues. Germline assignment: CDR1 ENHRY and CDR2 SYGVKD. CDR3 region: CAISATSGKVNEQFF. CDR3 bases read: TGTGCCATCAGTGCGACTAGCGGGAAGGTCAATGAG.

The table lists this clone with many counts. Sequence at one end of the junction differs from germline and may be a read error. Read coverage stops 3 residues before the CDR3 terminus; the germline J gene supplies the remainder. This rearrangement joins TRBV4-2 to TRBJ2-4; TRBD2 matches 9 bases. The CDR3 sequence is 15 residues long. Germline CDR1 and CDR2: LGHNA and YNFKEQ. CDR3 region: CASSQDRLAANIQYF. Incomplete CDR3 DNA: TGCGCCAGCAGCCAAGATAGACTAGCGGCGAACATT.

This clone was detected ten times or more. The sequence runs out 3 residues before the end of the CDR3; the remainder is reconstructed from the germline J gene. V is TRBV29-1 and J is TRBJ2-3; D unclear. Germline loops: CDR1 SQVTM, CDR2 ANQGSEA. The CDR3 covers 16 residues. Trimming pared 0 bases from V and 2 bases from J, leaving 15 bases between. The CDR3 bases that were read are TGCAGCGTTGAAGACCCCAAAGAACTATCCACAGATACG. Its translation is CSVEDPKELSTDT. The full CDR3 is CSVEDPKELSTDTQYF.

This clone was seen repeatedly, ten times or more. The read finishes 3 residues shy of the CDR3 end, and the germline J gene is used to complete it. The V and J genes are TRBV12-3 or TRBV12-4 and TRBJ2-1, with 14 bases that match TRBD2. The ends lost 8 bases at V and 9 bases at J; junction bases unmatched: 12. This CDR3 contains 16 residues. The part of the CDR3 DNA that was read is TGTGCCAGCTCCCCGCCGGGACTAGCGGGGGTAGGTGAG. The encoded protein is CASSPPGLAGVGE. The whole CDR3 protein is CASSPPGLAGVGEQFF.

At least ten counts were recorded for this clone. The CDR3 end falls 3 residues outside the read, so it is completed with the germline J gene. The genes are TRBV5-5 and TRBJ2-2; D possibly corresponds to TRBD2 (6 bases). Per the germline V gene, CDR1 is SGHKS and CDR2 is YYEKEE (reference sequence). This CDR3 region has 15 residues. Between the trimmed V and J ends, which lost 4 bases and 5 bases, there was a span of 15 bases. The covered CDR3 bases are TGTGCCAGCAGCCCCGGGACTCCCGCTACCGGGGAG. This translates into CASSPGTPATGE. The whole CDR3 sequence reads CASSPGTPATGELFF.

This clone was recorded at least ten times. CDR3 DNA (partial): TGTGCCAGCAGTTTCCGGGGAGGAACCTACTACAATGAG. It codes for CASSFRGGTYYNE. In full, the CDR3 is CASSFRGGTYYNEQFF. The V and J genes are TRBV12-3 or TRBV12-4 and TRBJ2-1, with D possibly matching TRBD2 (6 bases). The read falls 3 residues short of the CDR3 end, and the missing part is taken from the germline J gene. The CDR3 extends over 16 amino acids. V lost 3 bases and J 3 bases, leaving 15 bases between the germline ends.

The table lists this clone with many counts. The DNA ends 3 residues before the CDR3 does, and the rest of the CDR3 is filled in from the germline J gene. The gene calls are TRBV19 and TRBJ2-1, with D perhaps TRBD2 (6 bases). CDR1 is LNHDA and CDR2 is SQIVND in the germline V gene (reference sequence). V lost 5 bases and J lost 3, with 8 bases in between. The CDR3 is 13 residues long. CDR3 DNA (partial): TGTGCCAGTAGTGGGGGGAGCTACAATGAG. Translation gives CASSGGSYNE. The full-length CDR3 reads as CASSGGSYNEQFF.

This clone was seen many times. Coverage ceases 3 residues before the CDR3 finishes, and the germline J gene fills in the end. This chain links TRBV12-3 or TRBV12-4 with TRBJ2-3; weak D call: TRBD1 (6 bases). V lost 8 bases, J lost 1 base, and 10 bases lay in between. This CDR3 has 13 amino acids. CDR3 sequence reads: CASQGFGTDTQYF. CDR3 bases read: TGTGCCAGCCAGGGGTTTGGCACAGATACG.

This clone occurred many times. The sequenced part of the CDR3 DNA is TGTGCCTGGAGTGGTCTAGCGGGAGGAAGCACAGATACG. Translating it yields CAWSGLAGGSTDT. The whole CDR3 reads CAWSGLAGGSTDTQYF. The chain links TRBV30 to TRBJ2-3, with 11 bases that match TRBD2. The read ends 3 residues shy of where the CDR3 ends; the end is completed using the germline J gene. Germline CDR1 is GTSNPN and CDR2 is SVGIG (reference sequence). The CDR3 spans 16 residues. With V trimmed by 1 base and J by 0 bases, 3 bases remained unmatched.

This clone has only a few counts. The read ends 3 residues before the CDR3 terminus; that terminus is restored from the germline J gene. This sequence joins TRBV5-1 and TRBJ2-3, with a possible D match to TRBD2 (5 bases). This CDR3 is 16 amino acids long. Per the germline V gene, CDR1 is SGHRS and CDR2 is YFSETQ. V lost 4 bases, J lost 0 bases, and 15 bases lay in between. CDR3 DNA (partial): TGCGCCAGCAGCCCCCCCGGGTCGGGGAGCACAGATACG. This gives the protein CASSPPGSGSTDT. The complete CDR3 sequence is CASSPPGSGSTDTQYF.

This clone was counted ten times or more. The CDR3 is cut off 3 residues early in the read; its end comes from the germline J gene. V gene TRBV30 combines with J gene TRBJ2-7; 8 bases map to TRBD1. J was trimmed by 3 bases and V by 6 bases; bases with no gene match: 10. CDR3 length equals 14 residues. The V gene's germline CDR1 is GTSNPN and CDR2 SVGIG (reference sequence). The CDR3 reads CACGTGVGLYEQYF. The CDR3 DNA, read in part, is TGTGCCTGTGGGACAGGAGTGGGGCTCTACGAG.

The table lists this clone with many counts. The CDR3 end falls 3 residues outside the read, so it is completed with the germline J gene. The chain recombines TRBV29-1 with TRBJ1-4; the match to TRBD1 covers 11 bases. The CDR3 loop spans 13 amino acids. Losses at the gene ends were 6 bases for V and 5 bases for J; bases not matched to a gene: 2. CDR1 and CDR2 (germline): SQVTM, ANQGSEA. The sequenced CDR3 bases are TGCAGCGTGGGGACAGGGGGGAATGAAAAA. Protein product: CSVGTGGNEK. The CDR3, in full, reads CSVGTGGNEKLFF.

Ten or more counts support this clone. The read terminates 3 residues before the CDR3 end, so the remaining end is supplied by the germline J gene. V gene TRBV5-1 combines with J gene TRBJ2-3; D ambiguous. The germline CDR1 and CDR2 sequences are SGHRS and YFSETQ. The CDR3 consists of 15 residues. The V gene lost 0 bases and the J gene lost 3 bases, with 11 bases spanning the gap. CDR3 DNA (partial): TGCGCCAGCAGCTTGGGACTGATAAATACAGATACG. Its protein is CASSLGLINTDT. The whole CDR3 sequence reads CASSLGLINTDTQYF.

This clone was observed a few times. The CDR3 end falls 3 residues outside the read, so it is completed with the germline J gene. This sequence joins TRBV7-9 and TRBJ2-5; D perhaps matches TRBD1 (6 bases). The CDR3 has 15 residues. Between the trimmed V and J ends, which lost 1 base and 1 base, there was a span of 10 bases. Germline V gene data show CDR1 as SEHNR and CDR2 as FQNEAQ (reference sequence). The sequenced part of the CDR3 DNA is TGTGCCAGCAGCTTAGTTTTGGGGGCCCAAGAGACC. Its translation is CASSLVLGAQET. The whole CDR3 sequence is CASSLVLGAQETQYF.

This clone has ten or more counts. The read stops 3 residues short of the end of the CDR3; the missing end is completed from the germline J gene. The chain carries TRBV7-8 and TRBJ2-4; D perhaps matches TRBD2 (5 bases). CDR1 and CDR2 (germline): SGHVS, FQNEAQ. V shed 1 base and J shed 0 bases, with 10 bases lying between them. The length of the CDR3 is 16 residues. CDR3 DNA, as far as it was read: TGTGCCAGCAGCTTAGGTGGCGGGCTAGCCAAAAACATT. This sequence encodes CASSLGGGLAKNI. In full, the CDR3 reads CASSLGGGLAKNIQYF.

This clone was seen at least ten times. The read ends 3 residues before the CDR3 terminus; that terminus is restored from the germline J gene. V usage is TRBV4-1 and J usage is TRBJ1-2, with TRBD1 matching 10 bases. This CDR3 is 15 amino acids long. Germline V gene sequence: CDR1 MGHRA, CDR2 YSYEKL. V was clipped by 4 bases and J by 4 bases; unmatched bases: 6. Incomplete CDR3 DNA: TGCGCCAGCAGCCCCCGACAGGGGGCCTTCTATGGC. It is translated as CASSPRQGAFYG. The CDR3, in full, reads CASSPRQGAFYGYTF.

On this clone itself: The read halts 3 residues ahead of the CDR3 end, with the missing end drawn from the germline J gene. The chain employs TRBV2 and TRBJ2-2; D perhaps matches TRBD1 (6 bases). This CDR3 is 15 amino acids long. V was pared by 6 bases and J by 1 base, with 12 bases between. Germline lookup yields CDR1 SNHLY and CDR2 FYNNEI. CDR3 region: CASRTQGGNTGELFF. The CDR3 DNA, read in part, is TGTGCCAGCAGGACACAGGGCGGGAACACCGGGGAG. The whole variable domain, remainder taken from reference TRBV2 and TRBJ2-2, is EPEVTQTPSHQVTQMGQEVILRCVPISNHLYFYWYRQILGQKVEFLVSFYNNEISEKSEIFDDQFSVERPDGSNFTLKIRSTKLEDSAMYFCASRTQGGNTGELFFGEGSRLTVL.